This T cell receptor beta chain was sequenced during a study of T cell repertoires in cytomegalovirus infection. Points on this clonotype: Its cognate antigen is unknown.

The CDR3 spans 16 residues. Trimming took 1 base from V and 7 from J, leaving 17 bases between them. CDR1 MDHEN and CDR2 SYDVKM come from the germline V gene. TCRdb reprocessed the reads with MiXCR, giving one entry per CDR3 protein. The sample includes 100,000 to 150,000 distinct CDR3 sequences, roughly a quarter of them seen just once. V usage is TRBV28 and J usage is TRBJ2-1, with D perhaps TRBD1 or TRBD2 (5 bases each). This receptor was identified in a human donor in good health (CMV status not recorded). Some clones in this sample may be carry-over from other donors' samples. The material sequenced was PBMCs, sequenced either directly or after in vitro stimulation (not recorded which). In DNA, the CDR3 is TGTGCCAGCAGTTTATTCCGGGACGCCGGGCTGAATGAGCAGTTCTTC. It specifies CASSLFRDAGLNEQFF.